The 27 T cell receptor beta chains below were found in one sample sequenced in a study of PD-1 blockade in classical Hodgkin lymphoma. Autologous stem cell transplantation was followed by relapse in every patient, and brentuximab vedotin exposure varied. The table came from immunoSEQ multiplex PCR; TCRdb's copy has only in-frame clones and leaves some out. The repertoire consists of roughly 15,000 clones, with more than 55% occurring once and the leading ten covering approximately 8.3%. The specimen was peripheral blood mononuclear cells (PBMCs), collected before the second cycle of nivolumab. All receptors derive from a human donor with classical Hodgkin lymphoma.

This chain connects TRBV7-2 to TRBJ2-3; TRBD2 matches at 7 bases. Germline lookup yields CDR1 SGHTA and CDR2 FQGNSA. The CDR3 contains 16 residues. The J segment lost 3 bases and the V segment lost 0 bases, leaving 6 bases of the junction unmatched. CDR3 residues: CASSLATGGRTDTQYF. CDR3 nucleotide sequence: TGTGCCAGCAGCTTAGCAACGGGAGGTAGGACAGATACGCAGTATTTT.

The V call is TRBV9, the J call TRBJ2-3; D might be TRBD1 (7 bases). Germline V gene lookup returns CDR1 SGDLS and CDR2 YYNGEE. The CDR3 is made up of 15 amino acids. Trimming cost V 1 base and J 5 bases, with 14 bases left between them. The CDR3 protein is CASSVLQGGKDTQYF. CDR3 nucleotides: TGTGCCAGCAGCGTATTGCAGGGGGGTAAAGATACGCAGTATTTT.

The chain combines TRBV5-1 with TRBJ2-7; 7 bases line up with TRBD1. Germline V gene sequence: CDR1 SGHRS, CDR2 YFSETQ. CDR3 length: 15 amino acids. After removal of 4 bases from V and 4 bases from J, the junction contained 11 bases not matched to a gene. In DNA form, the CDR3 reads TGCGCCAGCAGCATCACCGACAGGGAAAGGTACGAGCAGTACTTC. As protein: CASSITDRERYEQYF. The variable domain in full, with the rest retrieved from reference TRBV5-1 and TRBJ2-7, is KAGVTQTPRYLIKTRGQQVTLSCSPISGHRSVSWYQQTPGQGLQFLFEYFSETQRNKGNFPGRFSGRQFSNSRSEMNVSTLELGDSALYLCASSITDRERYEQYFGPGTRLTVT.

This clone was observed a few times. This chain connects TRBV7-8 to TRBJ2-2, with D possibly being TRBD1 (6 bases). The CDR3 consists of 15 residues. Trimming took 6 bases from V and 1 from J, leaving 12 bases between them. Germline CDR1 SGHVS, CDR2 FQNEAQ. In DNA form, the CDR3 reads TGTGCCAGCAGAAATCCGGGACAGAACACCGGGGAGCTGTTTTTT. Translating gives CASRNPGQNTGELFF.

This clone came up a few times. The chain links TRBV5-1 to TRBJ1-5; 10 bases align to TRBD1. J lost 5 bases, V lost 4 bases, and 3 bases had no gene match. Germline loops: CDR1 SGHRS, CDR2 YFSETQ. The CDR3 runs 14 residues. The CDR3 sequence is CASSPDRGDQPQHF. The CDR3, as DNA: TGCGCCAGCAGCCCGGACAGGGGGGATCAGCCCCAGCATTTT.

The genes are TRBV2 and TRBJ1-1, with a possible D match to TRBD1 (6 bases). Trimming took 4 bases from V and 0 from J, leaving 12 bases between them. The CDR3 has 15 residues. CDR1 is SNHLY, CDR2 FYNNEI, per germline. CDR3 amino acids: CASSVGQSMNTEAFF. CDR3 bases: TGTGCCAGCAGTGTAGGACAGTCCATGAACACTGAAGCTTTCTTT.

In its sample, this clone ranks as medium-sized. This chain links TRBV28 with TRBJ2-5, with a tentative D call TRBD2 (6 bases). Trimming stripped 2 bases from V and 2 bases from J, with 9 bases between. This CDR3 comprises 14 residues. Germline V CDR1 and CDR2: MDHEN, SYDVKM. The CDR3, as DNA: TGTGCCAGCAGTTTAAAAAGCGGGCAAGAGACCCAGTACTTC. Its protein is CASSLKSGQETQYF.

This chain connects TRBV4-1 to TRBJ1-4, with unresolved D. Germline CDR1 is MGHRA and CDR2 is YSYEKL. Between the trimmed V and J ends, which lost 5 bases and 7 bases, there was a span of 14 bases. This CDR3 region has 14 residues. In DNA form, the CDR3 reads TGCGCCAGCAGCGACGAAGGTGGAGGTGAAAAACTGTTTTTT. Amino acids: CASSDEGGGEKLFF.

This clone has just a few counts. The chain uses TRBV9 and TRBJ2-7; D possibly uses TRBD1 or TRBD2 (5 bases each). This CDR3 region has 13 residues. V lost 4 bases and J lost 5, with 13 bases in between. Germline V lookup: CDR1 SGDLS, CDR2 YYNGEE. The CDR3 DNA follows: TGTGCCAGCAGCCCCAGGGCGCGGGACGAGCAGTACTTC. It translates to CASSPRARDEQYF.

The chain employs TRBV11-2 and TRBJ2-7, with 8 nucleotides matching TRBD2. V was clipped by 0 bases and J by 10 bases; unmatched bases: 8. Germline loops: CDR1 SGHAT, CDR2 FQNNGV. The CDR3 has 14 amino acids. DNA for the CDR3: TGTGCCAGCAGCTTAGACCGGACTAGCAGCCCCCAGTACTTC. Residues: CASSLDRTSSPQYF.

The J gene is TRBJ2-7, the V gene TRBV5-6; D not resolved. The ends were cut back, 0 bases at V and 6 bases at J, with 10 bases in the middle. The germline CDR1 and CDR2 sequences are SGHDT and YYEEEE. The CDR3 totals 13 residues. CDR3 amino acids: CASSLGSMAEQYF. CDR3 in DNA: TGTGCCAGCAGCTTGGGCAGTATGGCCGAGCAGTACTTC.

The chain uses TRBV2 and TRBJ1-1; TRBD1 matches at 8 bases. V was clipped by 5 bases and J by 1 base; unmatched bases: 9. The CDR3 loop spans 16 amino acids. Germline CDR1 reads SNHLY; CDR2 reads FYNNEI. The CDR3, as DNA: TGTGCCAGCAGTCACGGACAGGGTGCTTGGAACACTGAAGCTTTCTTT. This sequence encodes CASSHGQGAWNTEAFF.

This clone has a handful of counts. Other DNA sequences within the sample encode an identical CDR3. This chain links TRBV19 with TRBJ2-7, with 8 bases aligning to TRBD1. Unmatched junction bases numbered 2, after V lost 3 bases and J lost 4 bases. The CDR3 is made up of 13 amino acids. Germline V lookup: CDR1 LNHDA, CDR2 SQIVND (reference sequence). CDR3 coding DNA: TGTGCCAGTAGTATTAGACAGGGGTACGAGCAGTACTTC. Amino acids: CASSIRQGYEQYF.

The chain has TRBV7-2 and TRBJ1-2, with 9 bases that match TRBD1. The CDR3 has 15 amino acids. Germline V gene sequence: CDR1 SGHTA, CDR2 FQGNSA. V was pared by 1 base and J by 4 bases, with 4 bases of the junction left unmatched. The CDR3 protein is CASSLGATGGYGYTF. As DNA, the CDR3 is TGTGCCAGCAGCTTAGGGGCGACAGGGGGCTATGGCTACACCTTC. Complete variable domain (other parts from reference TRBV7-2 and TRBJ1-2): GAGVSQSPSNKVTEKGKDVELRCDPISGHTALYWYRQSLGQGLEFLIYFQGNSAPDKSGLPSDRFSAERTGGSVSTLTIQRTQQEDSAVYLCASSLGATGGYGYTFGSGTRLTVV.

This clone is large in the sample. This sequence joins TRBV6-6 and TRBJ2-1, with 8 bases aligning to TRBD2. Germline assignment: CDR1 MNHNY and CDR2 SVGAGI (reference sequence). The V and J ends lost 6 bases and 2 bases, in that order; junction bases with no gene match: 6. The CDR3 spans 15 residues. The CDR3 loop reads CASSGGGKTYNEQFF. The CDR3 nucleotides read TGTGCCAGCAGCGGGGGGGGAAAGACCTACAATGAGCAGTTCTTC.

V usage is TRBV6-1 and J usage is TRBJ1-5; D may be TRBD1 (5 bases). The V gene lost 2 bases and the J gene lost 0 bases, with 11 bases spanning the gap. From germline, CDR1 is MNHNS and CDR2 SASEGT. The CDR3 is made up of 16 amino acids. The CDR3 is CASSELGGYSNQPQHF. CDR3 DNA: TGTGCCAGCAGTGAACTGGGGGGTTATAGCAATCAGCCCCAGCATTTT.

This clone was counted only a few times. The chain combines TRBV7-6 with TRBJ2-7; TRBD2 matches 7 bases. The CDR3 extends over 14 amino acids. Germline V gene data show CDR1 as SGHVS and CDR2 as FNYEAQ. The junction had 4 bases not matched to a gene; V was cut back by 5 bases and J by 0 bases. The CDR3 region is CASSVGTTSYEQYF. The DNA of the CDR3 is TGTGCCAGCAGCGTCGGGACTACCTCCTACGAGCAGTACTTC.

This clone turned up a few times. The rearrangement uses TRBV9 and TRBJ2-5; D gene uncertain. CDR3 length: 13 amino acids. Deletions cut 4 bases from V and 1 base from J, with 8 bases between. Germline-derived CDR1 and CDR2 are SGDLS and YYNGEE. CDR3 DNA sequence: TGTGCCAGCAGCCCCCGGACCCAAGAGACCCAGTACTTC. Amino acid sequence: CASSPRTQETQYF.

This clone was seen once. The V gene is TRBV10-3, the J gene TRBJ1-4; 10 bases agree with TRBD1. Germline CDR1 reads ENHRY; CDR2 reads SYGVKD. J lost 7 bases, V lost 3 bases, and 2 bases had no gene match. This CDR3 contains 14 residues. CDR3 nucleotides: TGTGCCATCAGTGATGACAGGGGGCGTGAAAAACTGTTTTTT. This sequence encodes CAISDDRGREKLFF.

The rearrangement links TRBV15 to TRBJ2-7; D is unclear. The germline V gene encodes CDR1 LNHNV and CDR2 YYDKDF (reference sequence). The V end was cut by 1 base, the J end by 6 bases, with 10 bases between. CDR3 length: 13 residues. The CDR3 loop is CATSRAKVGEQYF. In DNA form, the CDR3 reads TGTGCCACCAGCAGAGCGAAGGTTGGCGAGCAGTACTTC.

In DNA form, the CDR3 reads TGCGCCAGCAGCCAAGAGAACAGGGGGAAAACCGGGGAGCTGTTTTTT. As protein: CASSQENRGKTGELFF. J is TRBJ2-2 and V is TRBV4-1; 8 bases fit TRBD1. CDR1 is MGHRA and CDR2 is YSYEKL in the germline V gene. After removal of 0 bases from V and 5 bases from J, the junction contained 5 bases not matched to a gene. This CDR3 contains 16 residues.

The chain couples TRBV4-1 to TRBJ2-4; TRBD2 matches 7 bases. CDR3 size: 17 residues. V lost 1 base, J lost 4 bases, and 10 bases stayed unmatched. Germline loops: CDR1 MGHRA, CDR2 YSYEKL. The CDR3 sequence: CASSQVSSGVEKNIQYF. The CDR3 DNA sequence: TGCGCCAGCAGCCAAGTTTCCAGCGGGGTTGAGAAAAACATTCAGTACTTC.

This chain joins TRBV5-1 and TRBJ2-5; TRBD1 matches 8 bases. With 0 bases clipped from V and 5 bases from J, the junction kept 9 bases outside the gene matches. CDR1 and CDR2 from the germline V gene are SGHRS and YFSETQ. The CDR3 is 16 residues long. The CDR3 DNA reads TGCGCCAGCAGCTTGGGGATGGCAGGGGGCTGGGAGACCCAGTACTTC. Translating it yields CASSLGMAGGWETQYF.

This clone has a handful of counts. This chain connects TRBV14 to TRBJ2-1; TRBD2 matches 8 bases. Germline CDR1 reads SGHDN; CDR2 reads FVKESK. The CDR3 is 15 amino acids. V trimming: 3 bases; J trimming: 4 bases; junction bases outside the gene matches: 5. CDR3 residues: CASSHLTSAYNEQFF. CDR3 DNA sequence: TGTGCCAGCAGCCATCTGACTAGCGCGTACAATGAGCAGTTCTTC.

The chain combines TRBV7-9 with TRBJ2-3, with TRBD2 as a possible D gene (6 bases). Germline V gives CDR1 SEHNR, CDR2 FQNEAQ (reference sequence). Between the trimmed V and J ends, which lost 5 bases and 2 bases, there was a span of 11 bases. This CDR3 is built from 14 residues. CDR3 sequence: CASSLGGDTDTQYF. Here the CDR3 DNA reads TGTGCCAGCAGCCTAGGAGGGGACACAGATACGCAGTATTTT.

The chain uses TRBV19 and TRBJ2-2; D not resolved. CDR1 and CDR2 from the germline V gene are LNHDA and SQIVND (reference sequence). The CDR3 consists of 14 residues. V was cut by 9 bases and J by 6 bases, with 17 bases left in between. In DNA, the CDR3 is TGTGCCAGCCGATTCTCAGCCTATCCCGGGGAGCTGTTTTTT. It is translated as CASRFSAYPGELFF.

This clone is judged medium-sized. This chain connects TRBV4-1 to TRBJ1-1, with TRBD1 identical over 10 bases. The CDR3 sequence is 18 residues long. J lost 0 bases, V lost 5 bases, and 12 bases had no gene match. Germline values: CDR1 MGHRA, CDR2 YSYEKL. DNA for the CDR3: TGCGCCAGCAGCTCTCTATTGGGACAGGGGAATATGAACACTGAAGCTTTCTTT. Translated: CASSSLLGQGNMNTEAFF.